A single sample gave rise to the 17 T cell receptor beta chains below, sequenced in a study of T-cell memory formation after mild COVID-19. TCRdb reprocessed the 5' RACE reads with MiXCR, giving one entry per CDR3 protein. The profile shows hundreds of thousands of distinct CDR3 sequences, roughly 21% of them singletons. Input material: PBMCs or a T cell subset sorted from them (not recorded which). The receptors stem from an adult woman who had mild COVID-19 (a few samples of this study predate the infection). Cell type and time point are not known.

The chain's CDR3 is CASSSAGGQPQHF. For the CDR3, the DNA is TGTGCCAGCAGTTCGGCAGGGGGCCAGCCCCAGCATTTT. The chain carries TRBV6-6 and TRBJ1-5, with TRBD1 matching over 8 bases. V dropped 4 bases and J dropped 7; count of bases not matched to a gene: 3. The germline V gene encodes CDR1 MNHNY and CDR2 SVGAGI (reference sequence). CDR3 length equals 13 residues.

The V and J genes are TRBV13 and TRBJ2-7; D might be TRBD1 (5 bases). The CDR3 totals 14 residues. Germline loops: CDR1 PRHDT, CDR2 FYEKMQ (reference sequence). V shed 3 bases and J shed 0 bases, with 9 bases lying between them. The CDR3 is CASSFRVSSYEQYF. The CDR3 coding sequence is TGTGCCAGCAGCTTCAGGGTAAGCTCCTACGAGCAGTACTTC.

V is TRBV6-5 and J is TRBJ1-5, with 9 bases matching TRBD1. After removal of 6 bases from V and 1 base from J, the junction contained 4 bases not matched to a gene. CDR1 is MNHEY, CDR2 SVGAGI, per germline. The CDR3 is 15 amino acids. As DNA, the CDR3 is TGTGCCAGCAGAATCACAGGGGGCAGCAATCAGCCCCAGCATTTT. Translation gives CASRITGGSNQPQHF.

The chain combines TRBV20-1 with TRBJ2-7; no clear D gene. The CDR3 consists of 13 residues. Germline CDR1 is DFQATT and CDR2 is SNEGSKA (reference sequence). V was shortened by 4 bases and J by 7 bases, with 17 bases between the two germline ends. DNA of the CDR3: TGCAGTGCTACTCGCGGAGAGCTGGGGGAGCAGTACTTC. Protein sequence: CSATRGELGEQYF.

The genes are TRBV5-1 and TRBJ2-3; D might be TRBD1 (7 bases). Per germline, CDR1 SGHRS and CDR2 YFSETQ. The CDR3 extends over 15 amino acids. Trimming shortened V by 1 base and J by 1 base, and 10 bases separated the two germline ends. In nucleotides, the CDR3 is TGCGCCAGCAGCTTGACAGGGGAGGGCACAGATACGCAGTATTTT. It yields the protein CASSLTGEGTDTQYF.

In its sample, this clonotype was seen a few times. The chain joins TRBV11-2 to TRBJ2-1; D not certain. Trimming stripped 1 base from V and 6 bases from J, with 7 bases between. This CDR3 has 13 residues. The germline gives CDR1 SGHAT, CDR2 FQNNGV. This CDR3 is CASSLVFGNEQFF. The CDR3 DNA is TGTGCCAGCAGCTTAGTATTCGGCAATGAGCAGTTCTTC.

The rearrangement joins TRBV6-5 to TRBJ2-1, with TRBD1 matching 8 bases. The CDR3 has 13 residues. The V and J ends lost 5 bases and 11 bases, in that order; junction bases with no gene match: 8. The germline gives CDR1 MNHEY, CDR2 SVGAGI. Written as DNA, the CDR3 is TGTGCCAGCAGTCGGACAGGGTCCCTGAAGCAGTTCTTC. Protein sequence: CASSRTGSLKQFF.

This clonotype has only a few counts. This chain uses TRBV4-3 with TRBJ1-2; D is unresolved. The CDR3 runs to 14 residues. Looked up from germline, CDR1 is LGHNA and CDR2 is YSLEER. Trimming removed 2 bases from V and 7 bases from J, with 14 bases in between. CDR3: CASSQMRESGGYTF. The CDR3 nucleotides read TGCGCCAGCAGCCAAATGCGTGAATCTGGTGGCTACACCTTC.

This clonotype came up a few times. This sequence joins TRBV5-5 and TRBJ1-5; 9 bases are a match to TRBD1. Trimming cost V 3 bases and J 6 bases; bases outside gene matches: 7. The CDR3 is 15 amino acids. CDR1 and CDR2 from the germline V gene are SGHKS and YYEKEE (reference sequence). The CDR3 nucleotides read TGTGCCAGCAGCTGGGGACAGGGAGTGGGTCAGCCCCAGCATTTT. Its protein is CASSWGQGVGQPQHF.

This clonotype has only a few counts. The V and J genes are TRBV7-9 and TRBJ1-5; D is unresolved. Germline V gene lookup returns CDR1 SEHNR and CDR2 FQNEAQ (reference sequence). With 10 bases removed from V and 6 bases from J, the gap between germline ends came to 22 bases. CDR3 length: 15 amino acids. The chain's CDR3 is CATSRGVNPGQPQHF. CDR3 DNA sequence: TGTGCCACCTCCCGCGGGGTCAATCCAGGTCAGCCCCAGCATTTT.

The table lists this clonotype with a few counts. Here the CDR3 reads CASRARGDYGYTF. CDR3 in DNA: TGTGCCAGCAGAGCCAGGGGCGACTATGGCTACACCTTC. The V gene is TRBV6-1, the J gene TRBJ1-2, with D possibly matching TRBD1 (6 bases). The V end lost 6 bases, the J end lost 3 bases, and 11 bases lay between the germline ends. This CDR3 contains 13 residues. Germline CDR1 reads MNHNS; CDR2 reads SASEGT.

This clonotype has just a few counts. This likely comes from a read error, as the CDR3 has no conserved phenylalanine or tryptophan at its end. The DNA is omitted, as the CDR3 cannot be located on it reliably, and the CDR3 follows TCRdb's listing. The chain links TRBV20-1 to TRBJ2-3; the table's D call TRBD2 went unverified against the DNA. Germline CDR1 is DFQATT and CDR2 is SNEGSKA (reference sequence). The CDR3 totals 13 residues, both ends included. CDR3 sequence: CSASSTGSRRMTS.

The sample holds many counts of this clonotype. J is TRBJ1-2 and V is TRBV12-3 or TRBV12-4; 8 nucleotides line up with TRBD1. The V and J ends lost 5 bases and 2 bases, in that order; junction bases with no gene match: 1. The CDR3 has 13 amino acids. The CDR3 sequence is CASSPGGNYGYTF. CDR3 sequence (DNA): TGTGCCAGCAGTCCAGGGGGCAACTATGGCTACACCTTC.

V is TRBV9 and J is TRBJ2-3; no clear D. Germline CDR1 is SGDLS and CDR2 is YYNGEE. The CDR3 totals 15 residues. The V gene lost 0 bases and the J gene lost 2 bases, with 10 bases spanning the gap. CDR3 region: CASSVALQHTDTQYF. Written as DNA, the CDR3 is TGTGCCAGCAGCGTAGCCTTACAACACACAGATACGCAGTATTTT.

The table lists this clonotype with a few counts. V gene TRBV5-1 combines with J gene TRBJ1-2; 7 nucleotides align to TRBD1. Losses at the gene ends were 4 bases for V and 2 bases for J; bases not matched to a gene: 8. Looked up from germline, CDR1 is SGHRS and CDR2 is YFSETQ. CDR3 size: 15 residues. CDR3 amino acids: CASSVMGQSNYGYTF. The DNA of the CDR3 is TGCGCCAGCAGCGTGATGGGACAGAGCAACTATGGCTACACCTTC.

This clonotype has more than one count but fewer than ten. The chain employs TRBV4-1 and TRBJ2-7, with TRBD2 matching over 9 bases. Per the germline V gene, CDR1 is MGHRA and CDR2 is YSYEKL. V shed 4 bases, J shed 3 bases, and the junction held 13 bases outside the gene matches. This CDR3 has 17 amino acids. DNA of the CDR3: TGCGCCAGCAGCCCCCGGGCGGGAGGGCTGGACCACTACGAGCAGTACTTC. It specifies CASSPRAGGLDHYEQYF.

The V call is TRBV29-1, the J call TRBJ1-5, with a possible D match to TRBD1 (5 bases). V lost 4 bases, J lost 4 bases, and 8 bases lay in between. The CDR3 runs 12 residues. Germline V gene sequence: CDR1 SQVTM, CDR2 ANQGSEA. For the CDR3, the DNA is TGCAGCGTTGCTGAGGGGAATCAGCCCCAGCATTTT. Residues: CSVAEGNQPQHF.